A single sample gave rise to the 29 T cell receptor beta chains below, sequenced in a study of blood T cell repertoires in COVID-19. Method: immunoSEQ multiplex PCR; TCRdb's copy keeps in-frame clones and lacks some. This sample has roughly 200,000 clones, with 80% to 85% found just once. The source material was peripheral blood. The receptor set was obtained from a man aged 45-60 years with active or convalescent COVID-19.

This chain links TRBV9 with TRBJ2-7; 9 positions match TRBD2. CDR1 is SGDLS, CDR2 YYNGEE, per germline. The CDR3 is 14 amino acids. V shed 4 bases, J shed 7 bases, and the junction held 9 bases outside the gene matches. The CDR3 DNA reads TGTGCCAGCAGCCTTGGGCCGGCGGGAGGGGAGCAGTACTTC. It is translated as CASSLGPAGGEQYF.

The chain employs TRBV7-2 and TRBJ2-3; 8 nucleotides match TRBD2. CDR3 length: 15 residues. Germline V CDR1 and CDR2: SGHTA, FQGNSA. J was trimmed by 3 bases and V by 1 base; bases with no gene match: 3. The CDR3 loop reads CASSLVGLVTDTQYF. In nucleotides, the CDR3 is TGTGCCAGCAGCTTAGTGGGACTAGTAACAGATACGCAGTATTTT.

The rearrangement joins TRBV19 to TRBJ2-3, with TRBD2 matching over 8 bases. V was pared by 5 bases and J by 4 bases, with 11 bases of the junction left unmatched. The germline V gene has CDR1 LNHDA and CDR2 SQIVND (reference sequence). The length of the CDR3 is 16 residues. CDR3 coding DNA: TGTGCCAGTAGTGGGGCGCGGGGGGCCGGATCAGATACGCAGTATTTT. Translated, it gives CASSGARGAGSDTQYF.

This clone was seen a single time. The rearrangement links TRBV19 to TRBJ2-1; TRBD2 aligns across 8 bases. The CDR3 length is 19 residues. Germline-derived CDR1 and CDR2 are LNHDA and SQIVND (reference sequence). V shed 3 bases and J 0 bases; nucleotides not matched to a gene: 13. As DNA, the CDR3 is TGTGCCAGTAGTATCGTCGGGAGGGGCCGAGTTAGCTCCTACAATGAGCAGTTCTTC. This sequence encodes CASSIVGRGRVSSYNEQFF.

In nucleotides, the CDR3 is TGTGCCAGCAGCACAGGGGACAGGGACACTGAAGCTTTCTTT. Its translation: CASSTGDRDTEAFF. This rearrangement joins TRBV6-5 to TRBJ1-1; 9 bases align to TRBD1. The V gene's germline CDR1 is MNHEY and CDR2 SVGAGI. This CDR3 spans 14 amino acids. Losses at the gene ends were 6 bases for V and 3 bases for J; bases not matched to a gene: 5.

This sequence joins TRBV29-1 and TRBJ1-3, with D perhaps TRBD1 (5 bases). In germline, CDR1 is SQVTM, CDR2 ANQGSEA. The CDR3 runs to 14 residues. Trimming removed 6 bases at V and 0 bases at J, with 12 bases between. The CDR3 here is CSVAYTGSGNTIYF. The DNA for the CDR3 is TGCAGCGTCGCTTACACAGGCTCTGGAAACACCATATATTTT.

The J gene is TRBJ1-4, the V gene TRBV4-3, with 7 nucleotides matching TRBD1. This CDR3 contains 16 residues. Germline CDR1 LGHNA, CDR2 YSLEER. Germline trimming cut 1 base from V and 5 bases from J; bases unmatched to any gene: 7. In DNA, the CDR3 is TGCGCCAGCAGCCAAGGACAGGGCGAGGGGAATGAAAAACTGTTTTTT. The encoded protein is CASSQGQGEGNEKLFF.

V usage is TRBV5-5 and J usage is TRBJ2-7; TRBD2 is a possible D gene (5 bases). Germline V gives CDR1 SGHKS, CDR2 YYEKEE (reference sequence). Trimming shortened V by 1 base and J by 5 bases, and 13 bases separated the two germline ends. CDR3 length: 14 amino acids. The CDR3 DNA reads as TGTGCCAGCAGCTTGCGGGGTATCGAACACGAGCAGTACTTC. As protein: CASSLRGIEHEQYF.

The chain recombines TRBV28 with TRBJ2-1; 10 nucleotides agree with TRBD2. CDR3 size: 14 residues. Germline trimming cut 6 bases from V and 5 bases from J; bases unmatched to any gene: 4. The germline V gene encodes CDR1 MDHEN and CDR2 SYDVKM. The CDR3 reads CASSLAGGHNEQFF. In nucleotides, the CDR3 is TGTGCCAGCAGCTTAGCGGGGGGACACAATGAGCAGTTCTTC.

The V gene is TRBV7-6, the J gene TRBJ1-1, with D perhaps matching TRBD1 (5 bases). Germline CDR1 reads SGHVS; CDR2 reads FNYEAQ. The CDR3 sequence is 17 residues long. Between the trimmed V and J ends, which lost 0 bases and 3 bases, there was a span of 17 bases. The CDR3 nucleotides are TGTGCCAGCAGCTTAGCGCCCCAAGGTGGGGGGTACACTGAAGCTTTCTTT. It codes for CASSLAPQGGGYTEAFF.

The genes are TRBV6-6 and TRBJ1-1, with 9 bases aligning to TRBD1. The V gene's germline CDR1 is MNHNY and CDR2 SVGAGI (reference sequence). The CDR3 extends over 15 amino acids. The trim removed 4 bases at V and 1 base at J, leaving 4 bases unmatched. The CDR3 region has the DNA TGTGCCAGCAGTTGGACAGGGGTTGAGAACACTGAAGCTTTCTTT. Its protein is CASSWTGVENTEAFF.

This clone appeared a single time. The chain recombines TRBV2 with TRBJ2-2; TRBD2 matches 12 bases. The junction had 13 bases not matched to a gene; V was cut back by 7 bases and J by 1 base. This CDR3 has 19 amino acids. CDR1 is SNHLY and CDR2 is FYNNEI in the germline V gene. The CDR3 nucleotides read TGTGCCAGCAACTGGGTGACTAGCGGGGGCCAAGAGAACACCGGGGAGCTGTTTTTT. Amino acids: CASNWVTSGGQENTGELFF.

The CDR3 is CASSPTGFQETQYF. The CDR3 DNA sequence: TGTGCCAGCAGCCCAACAGGGTTCCAAGAGACCCAGTACTTC. The chain is built from TRBV5-6 and TRBJ2-5, with D perhaps TRBD1 (6 bases). The V end lost 4 bases, the J end lost 1 base, and 11 bases lay between the germline ends. Germline CDR1 is SGHDT and CDR2 is YYEEEE. This CDR3 spans 14 amino acids.

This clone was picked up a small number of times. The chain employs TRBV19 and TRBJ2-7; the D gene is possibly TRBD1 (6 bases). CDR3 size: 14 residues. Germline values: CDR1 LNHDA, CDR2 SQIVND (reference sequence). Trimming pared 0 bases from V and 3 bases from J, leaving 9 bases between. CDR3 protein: CASSIDRTVYEQYF. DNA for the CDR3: TGTGCCAGTAGTATAGATAGGACAGTCTACGAGCAGTACTTC.

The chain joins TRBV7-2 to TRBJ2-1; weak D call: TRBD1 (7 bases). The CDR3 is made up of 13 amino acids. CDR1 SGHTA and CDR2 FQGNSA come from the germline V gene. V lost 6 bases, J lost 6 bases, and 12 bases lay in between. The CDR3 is CASSQGGPNEQFF. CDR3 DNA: TGTGCCAGCAGTCAGGGGGGACCCAATGAGCAGTTCTTC.

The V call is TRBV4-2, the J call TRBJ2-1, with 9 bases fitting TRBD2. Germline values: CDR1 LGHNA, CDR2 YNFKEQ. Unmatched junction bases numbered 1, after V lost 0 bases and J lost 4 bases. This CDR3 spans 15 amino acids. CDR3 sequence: CASSQEAGGYNEQFF. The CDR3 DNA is TGTGCCAGCAGCCAAGAGGCGGGGGGGTACAATGAGCAGTTCTTC.

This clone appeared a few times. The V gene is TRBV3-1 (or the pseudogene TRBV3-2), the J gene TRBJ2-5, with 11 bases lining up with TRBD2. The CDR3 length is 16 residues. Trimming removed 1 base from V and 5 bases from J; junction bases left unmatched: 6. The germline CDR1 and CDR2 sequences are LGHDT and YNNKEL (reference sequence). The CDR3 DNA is TGTGCCAGCAGCCAAGTTGCTAGCGGGGGGTCTGAGACCCAGTACTTC. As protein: CASSQVASGGSETQYF.

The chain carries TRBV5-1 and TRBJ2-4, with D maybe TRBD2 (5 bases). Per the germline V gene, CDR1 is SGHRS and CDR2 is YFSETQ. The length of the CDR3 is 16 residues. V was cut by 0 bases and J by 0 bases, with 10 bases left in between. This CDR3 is CASSLGGRIAKNIQYF. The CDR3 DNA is TGCGCCAGCAGCTTGGGAGGGCGGATAGCCAAAAACATTCAGTACTTC. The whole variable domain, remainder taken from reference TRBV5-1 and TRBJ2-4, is KAGVTQTPRYLIKTRGQQVTLSCSPISGHRSVSWYQQTPGQGLQFLFEYFSETQRNKGNFPGRFSGRQFSNSRSEMNVSTLELGDSALYLCASSLGGRIAKNIQYFGAGTRLSVL.

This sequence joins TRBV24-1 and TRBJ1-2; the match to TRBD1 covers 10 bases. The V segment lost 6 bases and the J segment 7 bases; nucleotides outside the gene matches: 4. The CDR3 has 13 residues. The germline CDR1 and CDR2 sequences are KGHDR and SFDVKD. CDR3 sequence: CATSTGTGAGYTF. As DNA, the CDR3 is TGTGCCACCAGTACCGGGACAGGGGCTGGCTACACCTTC.

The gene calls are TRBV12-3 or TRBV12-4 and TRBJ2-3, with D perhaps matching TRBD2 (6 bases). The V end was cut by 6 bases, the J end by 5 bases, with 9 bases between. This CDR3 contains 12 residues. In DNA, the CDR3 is TGTGCCAGCAGGGCCGGGGGAGATACGCAGTATTTT. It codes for CASRAGGDTQYF.

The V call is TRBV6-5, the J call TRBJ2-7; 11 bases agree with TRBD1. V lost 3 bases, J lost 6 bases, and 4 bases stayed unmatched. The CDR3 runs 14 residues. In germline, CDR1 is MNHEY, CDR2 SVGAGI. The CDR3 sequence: CASSYRDRGVEQYF. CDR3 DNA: TGTGCCAGCAGTTATCGGGACAGGGGGGTCGAGCAGTACTTC.

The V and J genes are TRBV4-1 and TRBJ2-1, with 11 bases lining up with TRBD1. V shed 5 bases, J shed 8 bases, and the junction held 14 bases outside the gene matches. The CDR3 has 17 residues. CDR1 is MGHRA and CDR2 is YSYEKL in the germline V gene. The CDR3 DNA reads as TGCGCCAGCAGCACAATCGGTTGGGACAGGGGGAGCGATGAGCAGTTCTTC. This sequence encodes CASSTIGWDRGSDEQFF.

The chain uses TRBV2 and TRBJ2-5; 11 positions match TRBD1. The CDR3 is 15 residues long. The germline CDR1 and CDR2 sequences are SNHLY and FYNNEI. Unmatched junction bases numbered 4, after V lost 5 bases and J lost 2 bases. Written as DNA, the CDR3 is TGTGCCAGCAGTACAGGACAGGGGGCGCAAGAGACCCAGTACTTC. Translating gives CASSTGQGAQETQYF.

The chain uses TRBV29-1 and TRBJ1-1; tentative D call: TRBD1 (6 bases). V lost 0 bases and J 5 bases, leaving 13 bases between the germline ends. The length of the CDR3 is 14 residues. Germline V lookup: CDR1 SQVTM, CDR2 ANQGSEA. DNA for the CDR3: TGCAGCGTTGAAGATCAATGGGGGCTGACTGAAGCTTTCTTT. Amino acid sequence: CSVEDQWGLTEAFF.

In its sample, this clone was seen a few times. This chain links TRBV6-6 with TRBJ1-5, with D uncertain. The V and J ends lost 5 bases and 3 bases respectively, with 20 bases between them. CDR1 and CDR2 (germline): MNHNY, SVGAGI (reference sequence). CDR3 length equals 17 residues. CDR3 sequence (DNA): TGTGCCAGCAGTCCCTATCGCCTGGCGGTTCTCAATCAGCCCCAGCATTTT. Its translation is CASSPYRLAVLNQPQHF.

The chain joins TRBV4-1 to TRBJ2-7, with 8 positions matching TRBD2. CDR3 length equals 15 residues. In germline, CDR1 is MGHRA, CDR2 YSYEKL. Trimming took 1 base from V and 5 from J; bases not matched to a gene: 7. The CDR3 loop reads CASSQGGLVVDEQYF. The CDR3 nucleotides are TGCGCCAGCAGCCAAGGGGGACTAGTCGTCGACGAGCAGTACTTC.

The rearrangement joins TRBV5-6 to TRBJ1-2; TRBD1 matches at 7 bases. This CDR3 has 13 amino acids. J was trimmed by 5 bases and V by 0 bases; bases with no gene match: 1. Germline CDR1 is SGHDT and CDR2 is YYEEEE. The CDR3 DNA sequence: TGTGCCAGCAGCTTGGCAGGGGGGTATGGCTACACCTTC. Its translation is CASSLAGGYGYTF.

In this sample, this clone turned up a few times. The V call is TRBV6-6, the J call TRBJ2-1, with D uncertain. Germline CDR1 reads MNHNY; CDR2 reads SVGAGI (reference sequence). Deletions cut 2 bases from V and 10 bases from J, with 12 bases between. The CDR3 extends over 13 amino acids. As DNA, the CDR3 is TGTGCCAGCAGTTACGACTTGTGGGTAGAGCAGTTCTTC. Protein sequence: CASSYDLWVEQFF.

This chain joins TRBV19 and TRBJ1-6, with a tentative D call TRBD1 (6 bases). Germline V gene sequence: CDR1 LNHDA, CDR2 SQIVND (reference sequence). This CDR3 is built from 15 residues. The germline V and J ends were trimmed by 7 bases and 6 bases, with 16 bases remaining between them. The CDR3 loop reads CASIPGGGLNSPLHF. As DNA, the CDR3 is TGTGCCAGTATCCCTGGGGGGGGGCTTAATTCACCCCTCCACTTT.